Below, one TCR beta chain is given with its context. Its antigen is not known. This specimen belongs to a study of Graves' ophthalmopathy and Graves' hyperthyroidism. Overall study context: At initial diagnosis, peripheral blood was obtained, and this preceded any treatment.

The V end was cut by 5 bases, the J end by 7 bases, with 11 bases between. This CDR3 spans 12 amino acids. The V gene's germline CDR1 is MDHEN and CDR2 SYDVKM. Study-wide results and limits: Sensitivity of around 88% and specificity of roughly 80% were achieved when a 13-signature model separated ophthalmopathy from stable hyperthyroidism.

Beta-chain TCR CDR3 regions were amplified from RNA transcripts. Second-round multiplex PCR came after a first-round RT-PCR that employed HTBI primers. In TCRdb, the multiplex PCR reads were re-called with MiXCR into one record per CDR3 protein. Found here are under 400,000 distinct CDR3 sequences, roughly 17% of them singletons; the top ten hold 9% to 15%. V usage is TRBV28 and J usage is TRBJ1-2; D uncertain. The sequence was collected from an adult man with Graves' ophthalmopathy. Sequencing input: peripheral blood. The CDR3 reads CASSLSFSGYTF. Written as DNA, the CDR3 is TGTGCCAGCAGTCTAAGTTTTAGTGGCTACACCTTC.